A single sample gave rise to the 20 T cell receptor beta chains below, sequenced in a study of Graves' ophthalmopathy and Graves' hyperthyroidism (dated by TCRdb to 2016 to 2019). The reads were generated on an Illumina HiSeq 2000. TCR beta CDR3 regions were amplified from RNA transcripts for repertoire sequencing. The first round of RT-PCR was done with HTBI primers and the Qiagen OneStep RT-PCR kit, and was followed by a second round of multiplex PCR, then size selection and purification. In-frame beta chains were kept once TCRdb had trimmed the public reads at Q25 with fastp and called clones with MiXCR. Each record represents a unique CDR3 protein, reported with the most common genes and DNA among its rows. This sample gives 150,000 to 200,000 distinct CDR3 sequences in total; roughly two fifths of them show up just once. The ten largest clones add up to 8% to 9% of the sample. The sample taken for sequencing was peripheral blood. The receptors originated from a man between 25 and 39 years old with Graves' ophthalmopathy. Donor details come from another sample of the same person, matched by shared clones.

The chain carries TRBV6-1 and TRBJ1-6, with no clear D. Germline V gives CDR1 MNHNS, CDR2 SASEGT. Trimming pared 4 bases from V and 8 bases from J, leaving 15 bases between. This CDR3 is built from 15 residues. The CDR3 DNA reads as TGTGCCAGCAGTGCCCGATTTGGTGGCGATTCACCCCTCCACTTT. It is translated as CASSARFGGDSPLHF.

J is TRBJ1-2 and V is TRBV6-1, with D tentatively TRBD1 (6 bases). Looked up from germline, CDR1 is MNHNS and CDR2 is SASEGT. The CDR3 covers 13 residues. The V gene lost 7 bases and the J gene lost 4 bases, with 13 bases spanning the gap. The CDR3 here is CASTQGYGYGYTF. The CDR3 DNA sequence: TGTGCCAGCACCCAGGGGTATGGCTATGGCTACACCTTC.

This clonotype was recorded at least ten times. The chain's CDR3 is CSAQRGAEQETQYF. The CDR3 bases are TGCAGTGCGCAACGGGGGGCGGAACAAGAGACCCAGTACTTC. The chain combines TRBV20-1 with TRBJ2-5; weak D call: TRBD2 (7 bases). The CDR3 extends over 14 amino acids. The germline gives CDR1 DFQATT, CDR2 SNEGSKA (reference sequence). The germline V and J ends were trimmed by 6 bases and 2 bases, with 16 bases remaining between them.

This clonotype was counted many times. The V and J genes are TRBV6-2 or TRBV6-3 and TRBJ1-5; D not resolved. Germline V gene lookup returns CDR1 MNHEY and CDR2 SVGEGT. CDR3 length: 13 residues. The ends were cut back, 7 bases at V and 7 bases at J, with 14 bases in the middle. Here the CDR3 DNA reads TGTGCCAGCACCAGAAACGGGAGGCAGCCCCAGCATTTT. Translation: CASTRNGRQPQHF.

This chain joins TRBV6-1 and TRBJ2-7; 12 positions agree with TRBD1. This CDR3 contains 13 residues. Per the germline V gene, CDR1 is MNHNS and CDR2 is SASEGT. V shed 6 bases and J 5 bases; nucleotides not matched to a gene: 2. The CDR3 loop is CASRGDRGHEQYF. In DNA, the CDR3 is TGTGCCAGCAGGGGGGACAGGGGGCACGAGCAGTACTTC.

The sample holds many counts of this clonotype. The gene calls are TRBV6-2 or TRBV6-3 and TRBJ1-5, with D possibly being TRBD1 (6 bases). CDR3 length equals 14 residues. The germline V and J ends were trimmed by 7 bases and 6 bases, with 16 bases remaining between them. Germline CDR1 is MNHEY and CDR2 is SVGEGT. CDR3 in DNA: TGTGCCAGCACCTACCCAGGGGTCGGTCAGCCCCAGCATTTT. The encoded protein is CASTYPGVGQPQHF.

This clonotype was found many times. The chain joins TRBV7-9 to TRBJ1-5; TRBD1 aligns across 9 bases. The CDR3 is 17 amino acids. Germline loops: CDR1 SEHNR, CDR2 FQNEAQ (reference sequence). V was clipped by 1 base and J by 3 bases; unmatched bases: 7. CDR3 protein: CASSLGGGQGINQPQHF. CDR3 nucleotides: TGTGCCAGCAGCTTAGGGGGGGGACAGGGAATCAATCAGCCCCAGCATTTT.

The rearrangement links TRBV12-3 or TRBV12-4 to TRBJ1-1; 10 nucleotides agree with TRBD1. The ends lost 7 bases at V and 8 bases at J; junction bases unmatched: 10. The CDR3 totals 14 residues. The DNA for the CDR3 is TGTGCCAGCAACCTACCGGACAGGGGGATAGAAGCTTTCTTT. This sequence encodes CASNLPDRGIEAFF.

This sequence joins TRBV30 and TRBJ1-1; TRBD1 agrees at 7 bases. The CDR3 has 13 residues. The V gene end was trimmed by 3 bases and the J gene end by 1 base; junction bases not matched to a gene: 2. Germline values: CDR1 GTSNPN, CDR2 SVGIG (reference sequence). The CDR3 protein is CAWSRDRNTEAFF. In nucleotides, the CDR3 is TGTGCCTGGAGCAGGGACAGGAACACTGAAGCTTTCTTT.

The chain combines TRBV28 with TRBJ2-2; D perhaps matches TRBD1 (6 bases). Germline assignment: CDR1 MDHEN and CDR2 SYDVKM. The V end lost 8 bases, the J end lost 5 bases, and 18 bases lay between the germline ends. The CDR3 has 15 residues. CDR3 in amino acids: CASHNRVLSTGELFF. The DNA of the CDR3 is TGTGCCAGCCATAACAGGGTTCTATCAACCGGGGAGCTGTTTTTT. Looking up the rest from reference TRBV28 and TRBJ2-2 gives the full variable domain: DVKVTQSSRYLVKRTGEKVFLECVQDMDHENMFWYRQDPGLGLRLIYFSYDVKMKEKGDIPEGYSVSREKKERFSLILESASTNQTSMYLCASHNRVLSTGELFFGEGSRLTVL.

The chain uses TRBV19 and TRBJ1-6; D is unresolved. The CDR3 is 13 amino acids. CDR1 and CDR2 (germline): LNHDA, SQIVND (reference sequence). Trimming removed 7 bases at V and 0 bases at J, with 4 bases between. The CDR3 region is CASMRSYNSPLHF. CDR3 bases: TGTGCCAGTATGCGCTCCTATAATTCACCCCTCCACTTT.

The chain joins TRBV6-1 to TRBJ1-1, with D hard to call. The V gene's germline CDR1 is MNHNS and CDR2 SASEGT. V lost 6 bases to trimming and J lost 0 bases, with 5 bases between them. This CDR3 comprises 12 residues. CDR3 nucleotide sequence: TGTGCCAGCAGAGGAGTGAACACTGAAGCTTTCTTT. It encodes CASRGVNTEAFF.

This clonotype was seen repeatedly, ten times or more. The rearrangement links TRBV12-3 or TRBV12-4 to TRBJ1-1, with 11 bases identical to TRBD1. The CDR3 runs 16 residues. The ends lost 4 bases at V and 1 base at J; junction bases unmatched: 5. The CDR3 loop reads CASSSWTGGPNTEAFF. CDR3 DNA: TGTGCCAGCAGTTCTTGGACAGGGGGCCCGAACACTGAAGCTTTCTTT.

The chain has TRBV7-2 and TRBJ2-7; D gene unclear. Germline CDR1 is SGHTA and CDR2 is FQGNSA. The V and J ends lost 5 bases and 6 bases respectively, with 14 bases between them. The CDR3 length is 13 residues. CDR3 loop: CASSLAVLSEQYF. As DNA, the CDR3 is TGTGCCAGCAGCCTCGCGGTCCTCTCCGAGCAGTACTTC. The variable domain in full, completed from reference TRBV7-2 and TRBJ2-7, reads GAGVSQSPSNKVTEKGKDVELRCDPISGHTALYWYRQSLGQGLEFLIYFQGNSAPDKSGLPSDRFSAERTGGSVSTLTIQRTQQEDSAVYLCASSLAVLSEQYFGPGTRLTVT.

This clonotype was detected ten times or more. V gene TRBV6-1 combines with J gene TRBJ1-5; D is unclear. Germline lookup yields CDR1 MNHNS and CDR2 SASEGT. Between the trimmed V and J ends, which lost 1 base and 4 bases, there was a span of 5 bases. This CDR3 has 13 amino acids. CDR3 coding DNA: TGTGCCAGCAGTGAAGAGAAAAATCAGCCCCAGCATTTT. This translates into CASSEEKNQPQHF.

The chain has TRBV12-3 or TRBV12-4 and TRBJ2-7, with D perhaps given as TRBD1 or TRBD2 (7 bases each). The CDR3 covers 14 residues. Trimming pared 6 bases from V and 6 bases from J, leaving 18 bases between. This chain's CDR3 is CASSPGGGLTEQYF. The CDR3 DNA sequence: TGTGCCAGCAGCCCAGGGGGGGGGTTGACCGAGCAGTACTTC.

The V call is TRBV6-2 or TRBV6-3, the J call TRBJ2-5, with D tentatively TRBD1 (6 bases). V lost 10 bases and J lost 5, with 20 bases in between. This CDR3 is built from 14 residues. Per germline, CDR1 MNHEY and CDR2 SVGEGT. The CDR3 loop reads CATLATGHMETQYF. The CDR3 coding sequence is TGTGCCACCCTTGCGACGGGACATATGGAGACCCAGTACTTC.

This clonotype has more than one count but fewer than ten. The chain employs TRBV6-2 or TRBV6-3 and TRBJ2-7; perhaps TRBD2 as D (5 bases). The CDR3 runs to 15 residues. The V end was cut by 0 bases, the J end by 3 bases, with 12 bases between. Germline V gives CDR1 MNHEY, CDR2 SVGEGT. CDR3 DNA: TGTGCCAGCAGTTACTCTCCGGGATTGAACTACGAGCAGTACTTC. The encoded protein is CASSYSPGLNYEQYF.

This clonotype was counted at least ten times. This chain uses TRBV13 with TRBJ2-7; TRBD1 might be the D (5 bases). With 5 bases removed from V and 5 bases from J, the gap between germline ends came to 10 bases. The germline V gene has CDR1 PRHDT and CDR2 FYEKMQ (reference sequence). There are 12 residues in the CDR3. CDR3 DNA sequence: TGTGCCAGCAGCCCTCAGGGAAACGAGCAGTACTTC. Its protein is CASSPQGNEQYF.

The gene calls are TRBV28 and TRBJ2-7, with D perhaps matching TRBD1 or TRBD2 (5 bases each). Trimming cost V 6 bases and J 0 bases, with 15 bases left between them. The CDR3 runs to 15 residues. CDR1 and CDR2 (germline): MDHEN, SYDVKM. The chain's CDR3 is CASSVGTLSSYEQYF. The CDR3 DNA reads TGTGCCAGCAGCGTGGGGACCTTAAGCTCCTACGAGCAGTACTTC.